The clone carrying this T cell receptor beta chain was observed many times. Libraries of naive CD8 T cells were made from 20,000 to 1,000,000 sorted cells. They used 10%, 30% or 50% RNA. TCRdb itself ran the PCR reads through MiXCR, one entry per CDR3 protein. The sample yields about 630,000 distinct CDR3 sequences, 25% seen once. The data were obtained in a study of molecular identifiers for immune sequencing clone quantification. The clonotype was recovered from a human donor in good health. Some libraries in this study had Jurkat cell RNA spiked in. The source material was naive CD8+ T cells from blood, with Jurkat cell RNA spiked in. Stated subset: FACS-sorted CD8+CD4-CCR7+CD45RA+ naive T cells.

The CDR3 bases are TGTGCCAGCAGCCTCCGGGACGCTAGCTCCTACGAGCAGTACTTC. Amino acid sequence: CASSLRDASSYEQYF. The V gene is TRBV7-2, the J gene TRBJ2-7; TRBD1 or TRBD2 may be the D gene (5 bases each). V lost 5 bases and J lost 0, with 14 bases in between. This CDR3 spans 15 amino acids. Germline V gene lookup returns CDR1 SGHTA and CDR2 FQGNSA. The whole variable domain, filled in from reference TRBV7-2 and TRBJ2-7, reads GAGVSQSPSNKVTEKGKDVELRCDPISGHTALYWYRQSLGQGLEFLIYFQGNSAPDKSGLPSDRFSAERTGGSVSTLTIQRTQQEDSAVYLCASSLRDASSYEQYFGPGTRLTVT.